The entry that follows covers one TCR beta chain sequence. Its antigen is not identified. In the PCR, 60 Vbeta and 13 Jbeta primers were used. TCRdb keeps only in-frame clones here, not all; method: immunoSEQ multiplex PCR. The repertoire holds 160,000 or so clones, with about four fifths as singletons. This entry comes from a study of cytomegalovirus exposure and HLA in healthy donors. Study overall: Roughly 180 million T cells yielded 117 million unique TCR beta sequences, as an earlier analysis found.

V was clipped by 5 bases and J by 3 bases; unmatched bases: 11. Germline CDR1 is MNHEY and CDR2 is SMNVEV (reference sequence). This CDR3 region has 19 residues. Study-level points and caveats: Later findings reportedly placed an Asian-associated ancestry cluster below the approximately 670-donor mean for N-insertions. It was assumed in the presence/absence analyses that sequencing depth was roughly uniform across donors. In vitro assays verified that a few CMV-associated chains recognized CMV antigens specifically.

J is TRBJ2-3 and V is TRBV27; 16 bases match TRBD2. The source is a woman in her 50s in good health and CMV-seronegative. The sequenced material came from PBMCs. In DNA, the CDR3 is TGTGCCAGCAGTCCGGGACTAGCGGGGGGGCCTGATTGGACAGATACGCAGTATTTT. The encoded protein is CASSPGLAGGPDWTDTQYF.